This entry features one T cell receptor beta chain sequence. Its antigen is not known. These data come from a study of T-cell memory formation after mild COVID-19. Overall study: Across donors, TCR clusters were largely donor specific.

Constant-segment-primed 5'RACE gave TCR alpha and TCR beta cDNA libraries with sample barcodes and UMIs. TCRdb re-called the 5' RACE reads with MiXCR, one entry per CDR3 protein. The sample consists of about 90,000 distinct CDR3 sequences, about 13% of them appearing once. Study-level points and caveats: Cross-reactive memory appears to have joined, as suggested by some responding clones showing up in pre-infection memory. Shrinking CD4+ clones were chiefly CM and EM; CD8+ ones were chiefly EMRA.

This receptor was identified in an adult woman who had mild COVID-19 (a few samples of this study predate the infection). Cell type and time point are not known. Input material: PBMCs or a T cell subset sorted from them (not recorded which).

For the CDR3, the DNA is TGTGCCATCAGTGAGTCAGGGGGGTTGAACACTGAAGCTTTCTTT. It specifies CAISESGGLNTEAFF. The chain joins TRBV10-3 to TRBJ1-1; D is possibly TRBD1 (6 bases). The CDR3 runs 15 residues. V was cut by 0 bases and J by 0 bases, with 8 bases left in between. Germline assignment: CDR1 ENHRY and CDR2 SYGVKD.